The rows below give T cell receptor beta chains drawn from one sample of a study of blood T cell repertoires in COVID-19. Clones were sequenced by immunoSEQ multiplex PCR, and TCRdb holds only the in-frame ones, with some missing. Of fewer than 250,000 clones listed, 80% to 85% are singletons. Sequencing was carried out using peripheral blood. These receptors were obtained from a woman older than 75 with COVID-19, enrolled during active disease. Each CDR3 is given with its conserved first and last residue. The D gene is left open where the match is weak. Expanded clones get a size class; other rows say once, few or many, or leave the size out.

CDR3 protein: CASSPTGDSPLHF; CDR3 DNA: TGTGCCAGCTCACCGACAGGGGATTCACCCCTCCACTTT; V gene: TRBV18; J gene: TRBJ1-6; D gene: TRBD1; clone size: .
CDR3 protein: CASSPRTDHYGYTF; CDR3 DNA: TGTGCCAGCTCACCGAGGACAGACCACTATGGCTACACCTTC; V gene: TRBV18; J gene: TRBJ1-2; D gene: .; clone size: .
CDR3 protein: CASSGRGPYEQYF; CDR3 DNA: TGTGCCAGCAGCGGAAGGGGGCCCTACGAGCAGTACTTC; V gene: TRBV6-5; J gene: TRBJ2-7; D gene: TRBD1; clone size: .
CDR3 protein: CASSEALASGGFTDTQYF; CDR3 DNA: TGTGCCAGCAGTGAAGCGCTGGCTAGCGGGGGGTTCACAGATACGCAGTATTTT; V gene: TRBV2; J gene: TRBJ2-3; D gene: TRBD2; clone size: .
CDR3 protein: CASSFSQVKTDTQYF; CDR3 DNA: TGTGCCAGCAGTTTCTCACAGGTGAAAACAGATACGCAGTATTTT; V gene: TRBV28; J gene: TRBJ2-3; D gene: .; clone size: .
CDR3 protein: CASSQGTSGDMTAQYF; CDR3 DNA: TGCGCCAGCAGCCAAGGGACTAGCGGGGACATGACGGCGCAGTATTTT; V gene: TRBV4-3; J gene: TRBJ2-3; D gene: TRBD2; clone size: .
CDR3 protein: CAIGQLNEKLFF; CDR3 DNA: TGTGCCATCGGACAGCTTAATGAAAAACTGTTTTTT; V gene: TRBV10-3; J gene: TRBJ1-4; D gene: .; clone size: few
CDR3 protein: CASSLYTGGSTEAFF; CDR3 DNA: TGTGCCAGCAGTTTATACACAGGGGGTAGCACTGAAGCTTTCTTT; V gene: TRBV28; J gene: TRBJ1-1; D gene: TRBD1; clone size: .
CDR3 protein: CASSSWTGRNQPQHF; CDR3 DNA: TGTGCCAGCAGCTCCTGGACAGGGAGAAATCAGCCCCAGCATTTT; V gene: TRBV7-8; J gene: TRBJ1-5; D gene: TRBD1; clone size: .
CDR3 protein: CASSQGIPGQGLYTEAFF; CDR3 DNA: TGTGCCAGCAGCCAGGGCATTCCGGGACAGGGGTTGTACACTGAAGCTTTCTTT; V gene: TRBV3-1/TRBV3-2; J gene: TRBJ1-1; D gene: TRBD1; clone size: once
CDR3 protein: CASSRQGRGSPLHF; CDR3 DNA: TGTGCCAGCAGCCGACAGGGGAGGGGTTCACCCCTCCACTTT; V gene: TRBV5-5; J gene: TRBJ1-6; D gene: TRBD1; clone size: .
CDR3 protein: CASSYSGQTNTGELFF; CDR3 DNA: TGTGCCAGCAGTTACTCCGGACAGACCAACACCGGGGAGCTGTTTTTT; V gene: TRBV6-5; J gene: TRBJ2-2; D gene: .; clone size: .
CDR3 protein: CASSFSRLAGRGNEQFF; CDR3 DNA: TGTGCCAGCAGCTTTTCCCGGCTAGCGGGGAGGGGGAATGAGCAGTTCTTC; V gene: TRBV5-8; J gene: TRBJ2-1; D gene: TRBD2; clone size: .
CDR3 protein: CASSLSGAGSNEQYF; CDR3 DNA: TGTGCCAGCAGTTTAAGTGGGGCGGGATCAAACGAGCAGTACTTC; V gene: TRBV27; J gene: TRBJ2-7; D gene: .; clone size: .
CDR3 protein: CASRAAGGTDTQYF; CDR3 DNA: TGTGCCAGCAGGGCGGCGGGGGGTACAGATACGCAGTATTTT; V gene: TRBV28; J gene: TRBJ2-3; D gene: TRBD2; clone size: .
CDR3 protein: CSVIVQGSTNYGYTF; CDR3 DNA: TGCAGCGTGATTGTTCAGGGCAGCACTAACTATGGCTACACCTTC; V gene: TRBV29-1; J gene: TRBJ1-2; D gene: .; clone size: .
CDR3 protein: CASSLQGTGELFF; CDR3 DNA: TGTGCCAGCAGCTTACAGGGCACCGGGGAGCTGTTTTTT; V gene: TRBV7-2; J gene: TRBJ2-2; D gene: .; clone size: once
CDR3 protein: CASSTTTGDTEAFF; CDR3 DNA: TGTGCCAGCAGTACAACGACAGGGGACACTGAAGCTTTCTTT; V gene: TRBV6-4; J gene: TRBJ1-1; D gene: TRBD1; clone size: .
CDR3 protein: CASSRQGISSPLHF; CDR3 DNA: TGTGCCAGTAGCCGACAGGGAATTTCTTCACCCCTCCACTTT; V gene: TRBV19; J gene: TRBJ1-6; D gene: TRBD1; clone size: .
CDR3 protein: CASSVVPSGGVYTGELFF; CDR3 DNA: TGTGCCAGCAGCGTAGTCCCTAGCGGGGGGGTATACACCGGGGAGCTGTTTTTT; V gene: TRBV9; J gene: TRBJ2-2; D gene: TRBD2; clone size: .
CDR3 protein: CASSFSTGTNTEAFF; CDR3 DNA: TGTGCCAGCAGCTTTTCGACAGGGACGAACACTGAAGCTTTCTTT; V gene: TRBV5-4; J gene: TRBJ1-1; D gene: TRBD1; clone size: .
CDR3 protein: CASSLGVGDTEAFF; CDR3 DNA: TGTGCCAGCAGCTTAGGAGTAGGGGACACTGAAGCTTTCTTT; V gene: TRBV7-9; J gene: TRBJ1-1; D gene: .; clone size: .
CDR3 protein: CASSLDSNTEAFF; CDR3 DNA: TGCGCCAGCAGCCTTGACAGTAACACTGAAGCTTTCTTT; V gene: TRBV5-1; J gene: TRBJ1-1; D gene: .; clone size: .
CDR3 protein: CASSQEDREETQYF; CDR3 DNA: TGTGCCAGCAGCCAAGAGGACAGGGAAGAGACCCAGTACTTC; V gene: TRBV3-1/TRBV3-2; J gene: TRBJ2-5; D gene: TRBD1; clone size: .
CDR3 protein: CASSSRQDSYGYTF; CDR3 DNA: TGTGCCAGCAGCTCGAGACAGGATTCCTATGGCTACACCTTC; V gene: TRBV7-2; J gene: TRBJ1-2; D gene: .; clone size: .
CDR3 protein: CASSLSALSSYEQYF; CDR3 DNA: TGTGCCAGCAGTTTATCGGCTCTCAGCTCCTACGAGCAGTACTTC; V gene: TRBV27; J gene: TRBJ2-7; D gene: .; clone size: .
CDR3 protein: CASVGGGTYEQYF; CDR3 DNA: TGTGCCAGCGTCGGCGGGGGAACCTACGAGCAGTACTTC; V gene: TRBV28; J gene: TRBJ2-7; D gene: TRBD2; clone size: .
CDR3 protein: CASSFLRGGRDTGELFF; CDR3 DNA: TGTGCCAGCAGCTTTCTACGGGGGGGCCGAGACACCGGGGAGCTGTTTTTT; V gene: TRBV7-2; J gene: TRBJ2-2; D gene: TRBD2; clone size: .
CDR3 protein: CASSGPSGGATEQFF; CDR3 DNA: TGTGCCAGCAGCGGCCCTAGCGGGGGGGCGACTGAGCAGTTCTTC; V gene: TRBV7-9; J gene: TRBJ2-1; D gene: TRBD2; clone size: .
CDR3 protein: CASSAYRVANTEAFF; CDR3 DNA: TGTGCCAGCAGTGCCTACAGGGTTGCGAACACTGAAGCTTTCTTT; V gene: TRBV28; J gene: TRBJ1-1; D gene: .; clone size: .
CDR3 protein: CASSLELAGGLEQYF; CDR3 DNA: TGTGCCAGCAGCTTAGAACTAGCGGGGGGGCTTGAGCAGTACTTC; V gene: TRBV7-9; J gene: TRBJ2-7; D gene: TRBD2; clone size: .
CDR3 protein: CASSSTSMNTEAFF; CDR3 DNA: TGCGCCAGCAGCTCCACGTCTATGAACACTGAAGCTTTCTTT; V gene: TRBV5-1; J gene: TRBJ1-1; D gene: .; clone size: .
CDR3 protein: CASSHASGGAPYNEQFF; CDR3 DNA: TGTGCCAGCAGCCATGCTAGCGGGGGGGCCCCCTACAATGAGCAGTTCTTC; V gene: TRBV7-9; J gene: TRBJ2-1; D gene: TRBD2; clone size: once
CDR3 protein: CATSRGTGLTDTQYF; CDR3 DNA: TGTGCCACCAGCAGAGGGACAGGGTTAACAGATACGCAGTATTTT; V gene: TRBV15; J gene: TRBJ2-3; D gene: TRBD1; clone size: .
CDR3 protein: CASSAGQTLPRNTIYF; CDR3 DNA: TGTGCCAGTAGTGCTGGACAGACCCTACCCAGGAACACCATATATTTT; V gene: TRBV19; J gene: TRBJ1-3; D gene: .; clone size: .
CDR3 protein: CASSTDRTYGYTF; CDR3 DNA: TGCGCCAGCAGTACCGACAGGACCTATGGCTACACCTTC; V gene: TRBV10-1; J gene: TRBJ1-2; D gene: .; clone size: few
CDR3 protein: CASSSQMNTEAFF; CDR3 DNA: TGTGCCAGCAGTTCGCAGATGAACACTGAAGCTTTCTTT; V gene: TRBV12-3/TRBV12-4; J gene: TRBJ1-1; D gene: .; clone size: .
CDR3 protein: CASSLSVGTNLGNEQFF; CDR3 DNA: TGTGCCAGCAGCTTAAGTGTTGGGACTAACCTTGGCAATGAGCAGTTCTTC; V gene: TRBV7-2; J gene: TRBJ2-1; D gene: TRBD2; clone size: .
CDR3 protein: CASSPPARGLGGNTIYF; CDR3 DNA: TGTGCCAGCAGCCCACCGGCCAGGGGGTTAGGTGGAAACACCATATATTTT; V gene: TRBV3-1/TRBV3-2; J gene: TRBJ1-3; D gene: TRBD1; clone size: once
CDR3 protein: CASSLGRRGSPLHF; CDR3 DNA: TGTGCCAGCAGCTTGGGGCGGAGGGGTTCACCCCTCCACTTT; V gene: TRBV5-6; J gene: TRBJ1-6; D gene: .; clone size: few
CDR3 protein: CASSYSSSNNSPLHF; CDR3 DNA: TGTGCCAGCAGTTACTCGTCATCCAATAATTCACCCCTCCACTTT; V gene: TRBV6-5; J gene: TRBJ1-6; D gene: .; clone size: .
CDR3 protein: CASSLSQGARTEAFF; CDR3 DNA: TGTGCCAGCAGCTTATCGCAGGGGGCGAGAACTGAAGCTTTCTTT; V gene: TRBV7-3; J gene: TRBJ1-1; D gene: TRBD1; clone size: .
CDR3 protein: CAINPDTQESNEQFF; CDR3 DNA: TGTGCCATTAACCCGGACACCCAAGAAAGCAATGAGCAGTTCTTC; V gene: TRBV28; J gene: TRBJ2-1; D gene: .; clone size: .
CDR3 protein: CAIRSGGSQDTQYF; CDR3 DNA: TGTGCCATCAGATCCGGGGGTAGTCAAGATACGCAGTATTTT; V gene: TRBV10-3; J gene: TRBJ2-3; D gene: .; clone size: .
CDR3 protein: CASIPAGRSGNQPQHF; CDR3 DNA: TGTGCCAGTATTCCTGCGGGGAGAAGTGGCAATCAGCCCCAGCATTTT; V gene: TRBV19; J gene: TRBJ1-5; D gene: .; clone size: .
CDR3 protein: CASSRGLVNSPLHF; CDR3 DNA: TGTGCCAGCAGCCGCGGACTGGTCAATTCACCCCTCCACTTT; V gene: TRBV5-8; J gene: TRBJ1-6; D gene: .; clone size: .
CDR3 protein: CASARTGVIQTQYF; CDR3 DNA: TGTGCCAGTGCTAGGACAGGGGTGATTCAGACCCAGTACTTC; V gene: TRBV2; J gene: TRBJ2-5; D gene: TRBD1; clone size: .
CDR3 protein: CASSTRQKFDTEAFF; CDR3 DNA: TGTGCCAGCAGCACCCGACAGAAATTCGACACTGAAGCTTTCTTT; V gene: TRBV5-8; J gene: TRBJ1-1; D gene: .; clone size: once
CDR3 protein: CASRLTGSNTGELFF; CDR3 DNA: TGTGCCAGTAGATTAACGGGATCTAACACCGGGGAGCTGTTTTTT; V gene: TRBV19; J gene: TRBJ2-2; D gene: .; clone size: .
CDR3 protein: CAISETQGKGVSPLHF; CDR3 DNA: TGTGCCATCAGTGAGACGCAGGGTAAAGGGGTTTCACCCCTCCACTTT; V gene: TRBV10-3; J gene: TRBJ1-6; D gene: .; clone size: few
CDR3 protein: CASSPRDSAGRTQYF; CDR3 DNA: TGTGCCAGCAGCCCCAGGGACTCCGCCGGCCGGACGCAGTATTTT; V gene: TRBV5-6; J gene: TRBJ2-3; D gene: .; clone size: .
CDR3 protein: CASSPRTGSAGELFF; CDR3 DNA: TGCGCCAGCAGCCCGAGGACAGGGAGTGCCGGGGAGCTGTTTTTT; V gene: TRBV5-1; J gene: TRBJ2-2; D gene: TRBD1; clone size: .
CDR3 protein: CASSQVPQGSGNTIYF; CDR3 DNA: TGTGCCAGCAGCCAAGTCCCACAGGGTTCCGGAAACACCATATATTTT; V gene: TRBV3-1/TRBV3-2; J gene: TRBJ1-3; D gene: .; clone size: few
CDR3 protein: CASRRTGTEFDTQYF; CDR3 DNA: TGTGCCAGCAGACGTACCGGGACTGAATTCGATACGCAGTATTTT; V gene: TRBV7-2; J gene: TRBJ2-3; D gene: .; clone size: .